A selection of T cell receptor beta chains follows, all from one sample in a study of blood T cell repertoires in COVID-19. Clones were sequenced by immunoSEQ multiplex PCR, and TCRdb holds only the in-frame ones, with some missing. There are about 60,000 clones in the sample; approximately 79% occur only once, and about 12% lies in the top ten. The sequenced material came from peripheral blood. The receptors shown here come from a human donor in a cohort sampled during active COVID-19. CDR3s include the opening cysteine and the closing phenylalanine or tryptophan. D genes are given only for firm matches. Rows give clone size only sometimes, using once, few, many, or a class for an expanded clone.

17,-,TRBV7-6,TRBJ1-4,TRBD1,TGTGCCAGCAGCTCAACACCGGCACAGGGGTCTAATGAAAAACTGTTTTTT,CASSSTPAQGSNEKLFF
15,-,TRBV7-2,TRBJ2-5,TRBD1,TGTGCCAGCACCTCCGGCAGGGGGCCCGAGGAGACCCAGTACTTC,CASTSGRGPEETQYF
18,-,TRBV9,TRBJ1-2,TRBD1,TGTGCCAGCAGCACGGGGATCGGACAGGGGTCTGCTAACTATGGCTACACCTTC,CASSTGIGQGSANYGYTF
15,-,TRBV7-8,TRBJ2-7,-,TGTGCCAGCAGCTTCCCCCAGCTTACAGGGTACGAGCAGTACTTC,CASSFPQLTGYEQYF
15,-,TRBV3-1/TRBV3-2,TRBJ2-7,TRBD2,TGTGCCAGCAGCCGTCAGAGAGGGACTAGCGACGAGCAGTACTTC,CASSRQRGTSDEQYF
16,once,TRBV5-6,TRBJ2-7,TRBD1,TGTGCCAGCAGCTGGGTCGAGGGGGCAACGACCTACGAGCAGTACTTC,CASSWVEGATTYEQYF
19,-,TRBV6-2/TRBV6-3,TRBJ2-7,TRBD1,TGTGCCAGCAGTTTGGGTCAGGGGGCCTTGACGTCGAGAATCTACGAGCAGTACTTC,CASSLGQGALTSRIYEQYF
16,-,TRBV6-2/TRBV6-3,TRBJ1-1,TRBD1,TGTGCCAGCAGTTACAAGGCAGGGGGCGTTCACACTGAAGCTTTCTTT,CASSYKAGGVHTEAFF
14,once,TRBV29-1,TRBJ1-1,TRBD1,TGCAGCGTTGACTCGGGACAGGGACTCACTGAAGCTTTCTTT,CSVDSGQGLTEAFF
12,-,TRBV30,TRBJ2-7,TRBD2,TGTGCCTGGAGTTACGGGGGGTACGAGCAGTACTTC,CAWSYGGYEQYF
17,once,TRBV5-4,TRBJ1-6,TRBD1,TGTGCCAGCAGCCCCGGGACAGCGAGCTCCTATAATTCACCCCTCCACTTT,CASSPGTASSYNSPLHF
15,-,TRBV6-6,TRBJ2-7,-,TGTGCCAGCAGTTATAACCCGAGTAGAGGAGGCGAGCAGTACTTC,CASSYNPSRGGEQYF
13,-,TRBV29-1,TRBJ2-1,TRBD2,TGCAGCGTTGGGGGACTAGCTCACAATGAGCAGTTCTTC,CSVGGLAHNEQFF
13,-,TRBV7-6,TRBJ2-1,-,TGTGCCAGCAGCTTGTCGTCCTACAATGAGCAGTTCTTC,CASSLSSYNEQFF
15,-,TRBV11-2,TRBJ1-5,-,TGTGCCAGCAGCTTAGATTGGGCTAGCAATCAGCCCCAGCATTTT,CASSLDWASNQPQHF
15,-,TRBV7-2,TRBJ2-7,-,TGTGCCAGCAGCGCGTGGGGGGACAGCGAGTACGAGCAGTACTTC,CASSAWGDSEYEQYF
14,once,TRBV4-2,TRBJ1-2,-,TGTGCCAGCAGCCAAGAACTGCGGGACTATGGCTACACCTTC,CASSQELRDYGYTF
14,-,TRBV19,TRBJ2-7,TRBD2,TGTGCCAGTAGATGGACTAGCGGCTCCTACGAGCAGTACTTC,CASRWTSGSYEQYF
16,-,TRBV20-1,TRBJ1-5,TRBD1,TGCAGTGCTAGTCCCGGGACAGGGGGCTTTAATCAGCCCCAGCATTTT,CSASPGTGGFNQPQHF
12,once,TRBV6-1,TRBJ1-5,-,TGTGCCAGCAGTGAACAGGGGCAGCCCCAGCATTTT,CASSEQGQPQHF
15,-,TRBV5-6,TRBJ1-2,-,TGTGCCAGCAGCTTTCTCGGGGATGTAGGGTATGGCTACACCTTC,CASSFLGDVGYGYTF